This T cell receptor (beta chain) was captured in a study of shared clonotypes between healthy human individuals. The ends lost 5 bases at V and 7 bases at J; junction bases unmatched: 17. The CDR3 covers 18 residues. Per the germline V gene, CDR1 is SGHNT and CDR2 is YYREEE (reference sequence). Template for every sorted-subset replicate PCR totaled around 200 ng DNA, roughly 30,000 T cell genomes. The method was immunoSEQ multiplex PCR; TCRdb's version includes in-frame clones alone and lacks a portion of them. The sample lists 2 million to 3 million clones, roughly 93% occurring once. The source material was naive CD4+ T cells from PBMCs. Subset meaning: CD45RA+ positively selected. The chain recombines TRBV5-4 with TRBJ2-1; 11 nucleotides match TRBD2. This sequence was found in a man between 18 and 35 years old in good health. Some clones in this sample may be carry-over from other donors' samples. The CDR3 nucleotides read TGTGCCAGCAGGGAGACTAGCGGGATACCCCAGGTCGAGAATGAGCAGTTCTTC. This codes for CASRETSGIPQVENEQFF.